What follows are 5 T cell receptor beta chains derived from one specimen sequenced in a study of blood T cell repertoires in COVID-19. Sequenced by immunoSEQ multiplex PCR; TCRdb stores in-frame clones only, minus some. The repertoire consists of approximately 190,000 clones, with around nine tenths occurring once and the leading ten covering around a fifth. Sequenced material: peripheral blood. These receptors were taken from a man aged 55-75 years with active or convalescent COVID-19.

Written as DNA, the CDR3 is TGTGCCAGCAGCTTAACGTCACGGGGGGACTCAGATACGCAGTATTTT. It is translated as CASSLTSRGDSDTQYF. The rearrangement links TRBV7-3 to TRBJ2-3; 7 nucleotides align to TRBD2. Germline V gene lookup returns CDR1 SGHTA and CDR2 FQGTGA. This CDR3 spans 16 amino acids. J lost 4 bases, V lost 0 bases, and 7 bases had no gene match.

This clone was seen a few times. V gene TRBV5-6 combines with J gene TRBJ1-5, with a tentative D call TRBD1 (6 bases). Per the germline V gene, CDR1 is SGHDT and CDR2 is YYEEEE. Trimming stripped 1 base from V and 3 bases from J, with 8 bases between. The CDR3 runs 14 residues. This CDR3 is CASSLSGDNQPQHF. The CDR3 DNA reads TGTGCCAGCAGCTTGTCAGGGGACAATCAGCCCCAGCATTTT.

The V gene is TRBV6-5, the J gene TRBJ1-4, with unresolved D. CDR1 is MNHEY, CDR2 SVGAGI, per germline. Trimming took 6 bases from V and 6 from J, leaving 8 bases between them. The CDR3 sequence is 12 residues long. CDR3: CASRRRDEKLFF. CDR3 bases: TGTGCCAGCAGGCGGAGGGATGAAAAACTGTTTTTT.

J is TRBJ1-2 and V is TRBV6-5, with 9 bases fitting TRBD1. The germline V gene encodes CDR1 MNHEY and CDR2 SVGAGI. The CDR3 runs to 15 residues. V lost 2 bases to trimming and J lost 4 bases; unmatched junction nucleotides: 5. As DNA, the CDR3 is TGTGCCAGCAGTTACGGGGGGACAGGGATCTATGGCTACACCTTC. This translates into CASSYGGTGIYGYTF.

V gene TRBV5-6 combines with J gene TRBJ2-4; possibly TRBD1 for D (6 bases). This CDR3 comprises 14 residues. Germline V gene data show CDR1 as SGHDT and CDR2 as YYEEEE. Deletions cut 4 bases from V and 8 bases from J, with 16 bases between. The CDR3: CASSLQGTRDIQYF. CDR3 bases: TGTGCCAGCAGCCTACAGGGAACCAGGGACATTCAGTACTTC.